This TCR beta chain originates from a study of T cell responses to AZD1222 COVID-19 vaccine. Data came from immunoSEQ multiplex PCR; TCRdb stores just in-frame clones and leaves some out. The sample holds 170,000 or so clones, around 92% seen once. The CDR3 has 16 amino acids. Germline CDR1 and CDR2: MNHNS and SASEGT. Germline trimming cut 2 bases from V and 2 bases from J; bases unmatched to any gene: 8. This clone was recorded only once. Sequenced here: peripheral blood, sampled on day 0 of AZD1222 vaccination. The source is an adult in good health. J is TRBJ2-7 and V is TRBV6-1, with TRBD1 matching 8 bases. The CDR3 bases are TGTGCCAGCAGTGAACGGGCGACAGGGGTAGCCTACGAGCAGTACTTC. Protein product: CASSERATGVAYEQYF.